This TCR beta chain was found in a study of CD8+ T cells in alopecia areata. The V gene's germline CDR1 is SQVTM and CDR2 ANQGSEA. With 3 bases clipped from V and 7 bases from J, the junction kept 7 bases outside the gene matches. This CDR3 comprises 13 residues. The study's findings and limits: Sequenced scalp T cells also include alphabeta T cells resident in normal skin.

As to treatment: oral pan-JAK inhibitor, 5-10 mg twice daily. Peripheral blood and lesional scalp punch biopsies came from alopecia areata patients. A few counts support this clone. Its antigen is unidentified. Investigators isolated RNA and reverse transcribed it into cDNA to act as the sequencing template. The table came from immunoSEQ multiplex PCR; TCRdb's copy has only in-frame clones and leaves some out. The data show about 190,000 clones, around three fifths seen once. This specimen was CD4+ T cells sorted from blood, taken at week 24, from a patient treated with tofacitinib. The genes are TRBV29-1 and TRBJ1-2; 8 bases align to TRBD1. This clonotype was obtained from a human donor with alopecia areata. CDR3 DNA: TGCAGCGTTGAGAAGGACAGGGAAGGTGGCTACACCTTC. It translates to CSVEKDREGGYTF. The full variable domain, rest sourced from reference TRBV29-1 and TRBJ1-2, is SAVISQKPSRDICQRGTSLTIQCQVDSQVTMMFWYRQQPGQSLTLIATANQGSEATYESGFVIDKFPISRPNLTFSTLTVSNMSPEDSSIYLCSVEKDREGGYTFGSGTRLTVV.